Presented here are 23 T cell receptor beta chains from one specimen sequenced in a study of blood T cells in healthy people across ages. Primers used in a second PCR of roughly 7 to 11 cycles were a sample-barcoded 5' primer and a J-beta primer mix. TCRdb fed the 5' RACE reads into MiXCR, producing one record per CDR3 protein. The top ten hold approximately 12% of the sample, which has 700,000 to 850,000 distinct CDR3 sequences, roughly 40% seen once. Sample: blood. These receptor sequences come from a man younger than 35 in good health.

There are a few counts of this clonotype. The chain recombines TRBV14 with TRBJ2-5, with D perhaps matching TRBD1 (6 bases). V lost 0 bases to trimming and J lost 4 bases, with 15 bases between them. The CDR3 is 16 amino acids. Germline V gene lookup returns CDR1 SGHDN and CDR2 FVKESK. The CDR3 nucleotides read TGTGCCAGCAGCCAAGATCTGGGGGCCGCAGGAGAGACCCAGTACTTC. Translation: CASSQDLGAAGETQYF.

The chain carries TRBV29-1 and TRBJ1-2; 7 nucleotides match TRBD1. Germline loops: CDR1 SQVTM, CDR2 ANQGSEA. The CDR3 covers 14 residues. The V segment lost 4 bases and the J segment 4 bases; nucleotides outside the gene matches: 9. The CDR3 reads CSVGAGGQSYGYTF. The DNA for the CDR3 is TGCAGCGTTGGGGCAGGGGGTCAGAGCTATGGCTACACCTTC.

This chain uses TRBV27 with TRBJ2-7, with D uncertain. Deletions cut 3 bases from V and 3 bases from J, with 12 bases between. The CDR3 spans 14 residues. Germline loops: CDR1 MNHEY, CDR2 SMNVEV (reference sequence). CDR3 in amino acids: CASSFSNPDYEQYF. In DNA, the CDR3 is TGTGCCAGCAGTTTTAGCAATCCAGACTACGAGCAGTACTTC.

This clonotype has only a few counts. The chain carries TRBV7-6 and TRBJ2-4, with unresolved D. The ends were cut back, 6 bases at V and 1 base at J, with 13 bases in the middle. The CDR3 consists of 15 residues. CDR1 SGHVS and CDR2 FNYEAQ come from the germline V gene. The CDR3 coding sequence is TGTGCCAGCAGTCCCAGCCCCCTGGCCAAAAACATTCAGTACTTC. Translation: CASSPSPLAKNIQYF.

About this clonotype itself: A much larger clonotype is one base distant, so this may be a read error. The V call is TRBV10-3, the J call TRBJ2-1; the match to TRBD2 covers 8 bases. Germline CDR1 reads ENHRY; CDR2 reads SYGVKD. The CDR3 runs to 16 residues. As DNA, the CDR3 is TGTACCATCAGTGATCAAACTAGCGGCTCCTACAATGAGCAGTTCTTC. This gives the protein CTISDQTSGSYNEQFF.

Of note for this clonotype: A read error is possible here, since a much larger clone lies one base away. The chain has TRBV5-1 and TRBJ2-7, with D tentatively TRBD1 (6 bases). The CDR3 covers 14 residues. Germline V CDR1 and CDR2: SGHRS, YFSETQ. This CDR3 is CTSSRTGQPYEQYF. In DNA form, the CDR3 reads TGCACCAGCAGCAGAACGGGACAACCCTACGAGCAGTACTTC.

In its sample, this clonotype was seen a few times. J is TRBJ2-1 and V is TRBV20-1, with TRBD1 as a possible D gene (5 bases). Trimming took off 0 bases at V and 13 bases at J, with 19 bases between the two ends. The CDR3 covers 14 residues. Per the germline V gene, CDR1 is DFQATT and CDR2 is SNEGSKA (reference sequence). The CDR3 region is CSARDSDGQETQFF. CDR3 coding DNA: TGCAGTGCTAGAGATTCGGACGGACAAGAGACCCAGTTCTTC.

This clonotype has at least ten counts. This sequence joins TRBV15 and TRBJ2-7; tentatively, D is TRBD2 (6 bases). V was pared by 3 bases and J by 6 bases, with 15 bases between. The germline CDR1 and CDR2 sequences are LNHNV and YYDKDF (reference sequence). This CDR3 has 14 amino acids. CDR3 protein: CATSRDYESSEQYF. The CDR3 DNA follows: TGTGCCACCAGCAGGGACTACGAGTCGAGCGAGCAGTACTTC.

There are many counts of this clonotype. The V call is TRBV12-3 or TRBV12-4, the J call TRBJ2-3; 7 bases map to TRBD2. V trimming: 8 bases; J trimming: 1 base; junction bases outside the gene matches: 9. This CDR3 has 15 residues. The CDR3 nucleotides are TGTGCCAGCTCTCCCCGACTAGCTGGCACAGATACGCAGTATTTT. Its protein product is CASSPRLAGTDTQYF.

The J gene is TRBJ2-1, the V gene TRBV9; TRBD2 matches 8 bases. The V gene's germline CDR1 is SGDLS and CDR2 YYNGEE. V was pared by 2 bases and J by 9 bases, with 10 bases of the junction left unmatched. This CDR3 contains 15 residues. The CDR3 is CASSVGTRPTGEQFF. The CDR3 nucleotides read TGTGCCAGCAGCGTGGGGACTAGACCTACCGGTGAGCAGTTCTTC.

The chain has TRBV7-9 and TRBJ2-5, with D uncertain. The CDR3 is 14 residues long. The V end was cut by 1 base, the J end by 1 base, with 7 bases between. Germline values: CDR1 SEHNR, CDR2 FQNEAQ (reference sequence). CDR3 bases: TGTGCCAGCAGCTTAGGGGGTATCCAAGAGACCCAGTACTTC. Translating it yields CASSLGGIQETQYF. The variable domain in full, with the rest retrieved from reference TRBV7-9 and TRBJ2-5, is DTGVSQNPRHKITKRGQNVTFRCDPISEHNRLYWYRQTLGQGPEFLTYFQNEAQLEKSRLLSDRFSAERPKGSFSTLEIQRTEQGDSAMYLCASSLGGIQETQYFGPGTRLLVL.

As to this clonotype: An end of the junction differs from the germline gene, which may be a read error. The chain recombines TRBV12-3 or TRBV12-4 with TRBJ2-4; 7 bases are shared with TRBD2. The CDR3 runs to 14 residues. The DNA for the CDR3 is TGTGCCAGCAGTTATCTCCCGGGAGGAAACATTCTGTACTTC. It encodes CASSYLPGGNILYF.

The chain is built from TRBV9 and TRBJ1-1; no firm D call. The CDR3 spans 15 residues. The germline V and J ends were trimmed by 4 bases and 3 bases, with 16 bases remaining between them. Germline V gene lookup returns CDR1 SGDLS and CDR2 YYNGEE. The CDR3 loop reads CASSPIMGYYTEAFF. CDR3 nucleotides: TGTGCCAGCAGCCCCATTATGGGGTATTACACTGAAGCTTTCTTT.

This clonotype was seen at least ten times. The chain uses TRBV4-1 and TRBJ2-4, with D possibly being TRBD2 (5 bases). The CDR3 totals 18 residues. The V and J ends lost 1 base and 0 bases respectively, with 16 bases between them. Per germline, CDR1 MGHRA and CDR2 YSYEKL. DNA for the CDR3: TGCGCCAGCAGCCAAGTCCCCGGTGGGAGTCTAGCCAAAAACATTCAGTACTTC. This sequence encodes CASSQVPGGSLAKNIQYF.

This clonotype was detected only a few times. The chain joins TRBV7-6 to TRBJ2-1; D is unresolved. This CDR3 is built from 14 residues. Germline V CDR1 and CDR2: SGHVS, FNYEAQ. V dropped 2 bases and J dropped 7 bases, with 12 bases sitting between them. CDR3 DNA: TGTGCCAGCAGCTTAAAAGGGAAACTTAATGAGCAGTTCTTC. Encoded protein: CASSLKGKLNEQFF.

This clonotype appeared a single time. V and J are TRBV5-1 and TRBJ2-5; D gene ambiguous. CDR1 SGHRS and CDR2 YFSETQ come from the germline V gene. V was trimmed by 4 bases and J by 11 bases, leaving 18 bases between them. The CDR3 has 13 residues. The CDR3 region is CASSGPFINEQYF. CDR3 bases: TGCGCCAGCAGCGGCCCTTTTATAAATGAGCAGTACTTC.

This chain uses TRBV14 with TRBJ2-1, with D perhaps matching TRBD1 (6 bases). The CDR3 contains 14 residues. V gave up 2 bases and J gave up 13 bases, with 18 bases separating them. Germline CDR1 reads SGHDN; CDR2 reads FVKESK. The CDR3 protein is CASSQTQGGETQFF. CDR3 in DNA: TGTGCCAGCAGCCAAACACAGGGCGGAGAGACCCAGTTCTTC.

The V and J genes are TRBV4-1 and TRBJ1-1, with TRBD1 identical over 8 bases. Germline V gene lookup returns CDR1 MGHRA and CDR2 YSYEKL. V trimming: 7 bases; J trimming: 4 bases; junction bases outside the gene matches: 8. The CDR3 extends over 14 amino acids. CDR3 sequence (DNA): TGCGCCAGCAACAAGGACAGGGAAGCCACTGAAGCTTTCTTT. This gives the protein CASNKDREATEAFF.

This clonotype was counted ten times or more. This chain joins TRBV6-5 and TRBJ1-5; D may be TRBD1 (5 bases). CDR3 size: 15 residues. From germline, CDR1 is MNHEY and CDR2 SVGAGI. V lost 10 bases and J 0 bases, leaving 16 bases between the germline ends. The CDR3 spells CATRALGPSNQPQHF. In DNA form, the CDR3 reads TGTGCCACCCGGGCCCTGGGACCTAGCAATCAGCCCCAGCATTTT.

About this clonotype: The junction shows a germline mismatch at one end, possibly a read error. This rearrangement joins TRBV12-3 or TRBV12-4 to TRBJ1-4; the D gene is possibly TRBD1 (5 bases). This CDR3 is 12 amino acids long. The CDR3 loop reads CASNLRGRGLFF. CDR3 bases: TGTGCCAGCAATTTAAGGGGCAGAGGACTGTTTTTT.

This clonotype appeared a few times. This sequence joins TRBV25-1 and TRBJ1-2; tentative D call: TRBD1 (5 bases). Trimming took off 7 bases at V and 1 base at J, with 10 bases between the two ends. The germline V gene has CDR1 MGHDK and CDR2 SYGVNS. This CDR3 spans 13 amino acids. This CDR3 is CASMDTYNYGYTF. The CDR3 DNA reads TGTGCCAGCATGGACACATATAACTATGGCTACACCTTC.

This rearrangement joins TRBV12-3 or TRBV12-4 to TRBJ2-1; D might be TRBD1 or TRBD2, each matching 5 bases. The CDR3 has 14 amino acids. The V gene lost 7 bases and the J gene lost 5 bases, with 15 bases spanning the gap. The DNA of the CDR3 is TGTGCCAGCACCCAGAGGGACGGAAACAATGAGCAGTTCTTC. It encodes CASTQRDGNNEQFF.

V and J are TRBV7-9 and TRBJ2-5, with D perhaps TRBD1 or TRBD2 (5 bases each). Germline CDR1 reads SEHNR; CDR2 reads FQNEAQ (reference sequence). The V and J ends lost 1 base and 4 bases respectively, with 13 bases between them. The CDR3 contains 15 residues. CDR3 sequence: CASSLEQARGETQYF. The CDR3 DNA follows: TGTGCCAGCAGCTTAGAGCAAGCGAGGGGAGAGACCCAGTACTTC.